The 5 T cell receptor beta chains listed next were all sequenced from one sample in a study of shared clonotypes between healthy human individuals. Using immunoSEQ multiplex PCR, the repertoire was profiled, and TCRdb retains in-frame clones only, with some absent. This table holds roughly 700,000 clones, around 67% found once. The sequenced sample consisted of memory CD4+ T cells sorted from blood. Subset denoted: CD45RA-negative fraction. The receptors come from a woman under 40 in good health.

V is TRBV28 and J is TRBJ1-1, with D unresolved. This CDR3 region has 13 residues. CDR1 is MDHEN, CDR2 SYDVKM, per germline. Trimming removed 2 bases at V and 5 bases at J, with 9 bases between. CDR3: CASSLPRLTEAFF. The CDR3 region has the DNA TGTGCCAGCAGTTTACCGAGACTGACTGAAGCTTTCTTT.

The rearrangement links TRBV27 to TRBJ1-1; D gene uncertain. The CDR3 runs to 14 residues. Germline V gives CDR1 MNHEY, CDR2 SMNVEV (reference sequence). V lost 5 bases, J lost 1 base, and 11 bases lay in between. The CDR3 spells CASSNIGRNTEAFF. The CDR3 bases are TGTGCCAGCAGTAATATAGGGCGGAACACTGAAGCTTTCTTT.

This clone showed up just once. J is TRBJ2-3 and V is TRBV4-2; 12 positions agree with TRBD2. This CDR3 region has 17 residues. Losses at the gene ends were 5 bases for V and 4 bases for J; bases not matched to a gene: 10. The germline gives CDR1 LGHNA, CDR2 YNFKEQ. The CDR3 loop is CASSGRTSGIRADTQYF. CDR3 bases: TGTGCCAGCAGCGGACGGACTAGCGGGATTAGGGCAGATACGCAGTATTTT.

The V gene is TRBV2, the J gene TRBJ2-3; 9 bases are shared with TRBD2. Trimming took 8 bases from V and 5 from J; bases not matched to a gene: 8. Per germline, CDR1 SNHLY and CDR2 FYNNEI. This CDR3 is 14 amino acids long. The CDR3 sequence is CASRDRLAVDTQYF. Here the CDR3 DNA reads TGTGCCAGCCGAGATCGACTAGCGGTAGATACGCAGTATTTT.

The chain links TRBV27 to TRBJ2-1; D perhaps matches TRBD1 (6 bases). The CDR3 runs 17 residues. CDR1 is MNHEY, CDR2 SMNVEV, per germline (reference sequence). V was trimmed by 2 bases and J by 2 bases, leaving 16 bases between them. CDR3 DNA: TGTGCCAGCAGTTTAGTGGGTGACAGGCTCGCCTACAATGAGCAGTTCTTC. It is translated as CASSLVGDRLAYNEQFF.